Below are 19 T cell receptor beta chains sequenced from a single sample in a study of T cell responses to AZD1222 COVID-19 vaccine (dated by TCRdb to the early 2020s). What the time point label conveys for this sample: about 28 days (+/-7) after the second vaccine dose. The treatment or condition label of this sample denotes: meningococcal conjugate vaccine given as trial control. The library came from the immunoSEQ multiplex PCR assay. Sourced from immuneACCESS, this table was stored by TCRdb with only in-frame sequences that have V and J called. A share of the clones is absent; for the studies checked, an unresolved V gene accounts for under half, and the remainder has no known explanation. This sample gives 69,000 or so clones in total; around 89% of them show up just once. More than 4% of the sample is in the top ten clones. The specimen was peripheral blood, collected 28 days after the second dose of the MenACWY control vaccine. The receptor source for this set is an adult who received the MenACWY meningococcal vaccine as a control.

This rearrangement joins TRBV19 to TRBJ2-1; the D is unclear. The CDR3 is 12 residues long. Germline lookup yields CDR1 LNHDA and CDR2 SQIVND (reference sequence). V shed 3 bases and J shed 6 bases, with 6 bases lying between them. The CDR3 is CASSIGSNEQFF. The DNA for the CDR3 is TGTGCCAGTAGTATCGGAAGCAATGAGCAGTTCTTC. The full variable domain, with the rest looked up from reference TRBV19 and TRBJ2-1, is DGGITQSPKYLFRKEGQNVTLSCEQNLNHDAMYWYRQDPGQGLRLIYYSQIVNDFQKGDIAEGYSVSREKKESFPLTVTSAQKNPTAFYLCASSIGSNEQFFGPGTRLTVL.

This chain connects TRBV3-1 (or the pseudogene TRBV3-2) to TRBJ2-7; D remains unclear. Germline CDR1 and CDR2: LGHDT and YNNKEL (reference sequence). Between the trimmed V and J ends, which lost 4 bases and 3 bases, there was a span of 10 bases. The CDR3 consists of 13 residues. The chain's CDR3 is CASSLTPDYEQYF. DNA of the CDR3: TGTGCCAGCAGCCTTACCCCGGACTACGAGCAGTACTTC.

The CDR3 region has the DNA TGTGCCATCAGTGATGTGACAGATACTGGAAACACCATATATTTT. Residues: CAISDVTDTGNTIYF. The rearrangement joins TRBV10-3 to TRBJ1-3; tentative D call: TRBD1 (5 bases). Trimming cost V 3 bases and J 2 bases, with 11 bases left between them. Germline-derived CDR1 and CDR2 are ENHRY and SYGVKD. This CDR3 is 15 amino acids long.

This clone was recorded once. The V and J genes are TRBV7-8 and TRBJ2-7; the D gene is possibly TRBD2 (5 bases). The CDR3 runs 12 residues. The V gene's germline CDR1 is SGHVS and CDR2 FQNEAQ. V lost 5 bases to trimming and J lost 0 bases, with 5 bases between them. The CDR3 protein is CASSGSSYEQYF. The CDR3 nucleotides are TGTGCCAGCAGCGGGAGCTCCTACGAGCAGTACTTC.

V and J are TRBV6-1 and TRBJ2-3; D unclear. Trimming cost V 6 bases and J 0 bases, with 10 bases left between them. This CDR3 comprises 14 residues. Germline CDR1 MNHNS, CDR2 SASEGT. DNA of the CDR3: TGTGCCAGCAGACCGATTACTAGCACAGATACGCAGTATTTT. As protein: CASRPITSTDTQYF.

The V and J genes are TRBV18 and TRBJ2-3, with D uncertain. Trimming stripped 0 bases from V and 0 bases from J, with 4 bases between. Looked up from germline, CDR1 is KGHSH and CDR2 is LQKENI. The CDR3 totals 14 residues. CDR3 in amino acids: CASSPPGSTDTQYF. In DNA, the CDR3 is TGTGCCAGCTCACCACCGGGGAGCACAGATACGCAGTATTTT.

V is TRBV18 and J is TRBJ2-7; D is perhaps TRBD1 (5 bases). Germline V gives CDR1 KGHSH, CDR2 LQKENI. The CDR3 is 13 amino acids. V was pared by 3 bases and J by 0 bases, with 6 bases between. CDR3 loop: CASSPDISYEQYF. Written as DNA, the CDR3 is TGTGCCAGCTCACCGGACATCTCCTACGAGCAGTACTTC.

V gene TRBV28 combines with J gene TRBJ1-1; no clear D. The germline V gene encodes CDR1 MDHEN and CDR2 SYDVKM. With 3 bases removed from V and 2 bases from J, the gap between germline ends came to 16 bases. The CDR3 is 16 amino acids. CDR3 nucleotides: TGTGCCAGCAGTTTCCCCGGGGTTTTTGGAAACACTGAAGCTTTCTTT. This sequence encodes CASSFPGVFGNTEAFF.

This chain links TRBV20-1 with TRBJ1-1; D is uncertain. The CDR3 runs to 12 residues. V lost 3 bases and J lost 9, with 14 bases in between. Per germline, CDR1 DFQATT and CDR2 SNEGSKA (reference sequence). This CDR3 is CSASPSSFQAFF. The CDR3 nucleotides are TGCAGTGCTAGTCCTTCCTCTTTTCAAGCTTTCTTT.

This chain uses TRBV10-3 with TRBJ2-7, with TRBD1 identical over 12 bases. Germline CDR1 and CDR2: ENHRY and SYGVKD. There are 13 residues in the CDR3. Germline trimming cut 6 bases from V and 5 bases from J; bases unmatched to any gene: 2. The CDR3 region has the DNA TGTGCCATCAGAGGGACAGGGGGCGACGAGCAGTACTTC. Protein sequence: CAIRGTGGDEQYF.

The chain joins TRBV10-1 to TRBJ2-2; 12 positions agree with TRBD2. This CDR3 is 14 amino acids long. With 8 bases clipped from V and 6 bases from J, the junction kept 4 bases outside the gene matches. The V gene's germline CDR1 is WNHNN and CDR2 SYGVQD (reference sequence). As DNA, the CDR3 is TGCGCCAGCTCCCTAGCGGGAGGGGCCGGGGAGCTGTTTTTT. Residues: CASSLAGGAGELFF.

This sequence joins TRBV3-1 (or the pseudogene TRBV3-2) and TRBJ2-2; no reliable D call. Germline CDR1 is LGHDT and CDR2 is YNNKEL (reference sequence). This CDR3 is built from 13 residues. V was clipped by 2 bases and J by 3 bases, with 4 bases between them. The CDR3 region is CASSQSDTGELFF. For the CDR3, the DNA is TGTGCCAGCAGCCAATCGGACACCGGGGAGCTGTTTTTT.

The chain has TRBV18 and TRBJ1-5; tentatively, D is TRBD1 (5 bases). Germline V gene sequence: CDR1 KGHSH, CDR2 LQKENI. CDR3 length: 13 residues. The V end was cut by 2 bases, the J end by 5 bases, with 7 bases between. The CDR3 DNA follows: TGTGCCAGCTCACCAGGGGGTGATCAGCCCCAGCATTTT. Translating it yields CASSPGGDQPQHF.

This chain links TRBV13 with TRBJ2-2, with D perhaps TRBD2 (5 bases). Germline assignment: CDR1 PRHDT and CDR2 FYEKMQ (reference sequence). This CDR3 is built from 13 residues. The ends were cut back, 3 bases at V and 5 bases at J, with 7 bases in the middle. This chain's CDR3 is CASSLRETGELFF. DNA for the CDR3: TGTGCCAGCAGCTTGAGGGAGACCGGGGAGCTGTTTTTT.

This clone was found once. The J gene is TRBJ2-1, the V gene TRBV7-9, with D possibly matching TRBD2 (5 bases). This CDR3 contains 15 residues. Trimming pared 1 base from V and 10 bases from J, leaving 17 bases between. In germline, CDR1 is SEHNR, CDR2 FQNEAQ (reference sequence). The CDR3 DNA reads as TGTGCCAGCAGCTTAGGGGCGAGAGGGCATGACGAGCAGTTCTTC. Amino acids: CASSLGARGHDEQFF.

CDR3 in DNA: TGCAGCGTTGGGAGGGACAGGCTCACTGAGTACCAAGAGACCCAGTACTTC. Its translation: CSVGRDRLTEYQETQYF. The chain is built from TRBV29-1 and TRBJ2-5, with TRBD1 matching over 8 bases. V shed 4 bases, J shed 0 bases, and the junction held 13 bases outside the gene matches. Germline V lookup: CDR1 SQVTM, CDR2 ANQGSEA. This CDR3 is 17 amino acids long.

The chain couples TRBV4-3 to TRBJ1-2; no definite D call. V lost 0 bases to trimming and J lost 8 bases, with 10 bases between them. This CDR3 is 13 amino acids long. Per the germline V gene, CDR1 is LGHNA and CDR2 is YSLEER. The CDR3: CASSQDLGKGYTF. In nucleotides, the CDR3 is TGCGCCAGCAGCCAAGACCTGGGGAAGGGCTACACCTTC.

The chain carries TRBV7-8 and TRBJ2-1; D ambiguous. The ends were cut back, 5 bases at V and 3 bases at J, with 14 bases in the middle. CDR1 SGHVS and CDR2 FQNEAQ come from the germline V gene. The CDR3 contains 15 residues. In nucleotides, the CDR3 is TGTGCCAGCAGCCCTTTTGAAGGGAACTACAATGAGCAGTTCTTC. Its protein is CASSPFEGNYNEQFF.

For the CDR3, the DNA is TGTGCCAGCAGCCCTACAGGGGTCCCCACTGAAGCTTTCTTT. This sequence encodes CASSPTGVPTEAFF. This chain links TRBV11-2 with TRBJ1-1; 7 bases agree with TRBD1. This CDR3 is 14 amino acids long. Germline V CDR1 and CDR2: SGHAT, FQNNGV. The V and J ends lost 5 bases and 4 bases, in that order; junction bases with no gene match: 7.